The 17 T cell receptor beta chains in this list originate from one sample, sequenced in a study of T-cell reconstitution after alpha-beta-depleted transplantation in children. Preparation of the TCRbeta library used unique molecular identifiers. A single record per CDR3 protein comes from TCRdb applying MiXCR to the PCR reads. In the table there are hundreds of thousands of distinct CDR3 sequences, approximately 20% of which are singletons. The sequences come from PBMCs from the stem cell graft donor, collected from the stem cell graft. These receptors originate from a human donor who donated a stem cell graft to a child with acute lymphoblastic leukemia.

The rearrangement joins TRBV7-2 to TRBJ2-7; D unresolved. Germline V lookup: CDR1 SGHTA, CDR2 FQGNSA. V was pared by 5 bases and J by 5 bases, with 10 bases between. CDR3 length equals 12 residues. CDR3 residues: CASSPAGNEQYF. DNA of the CDR3: TGTGCCAGCAGCCCTGCAGGTAACGAGCAGTACTTC.

This clonotype was seen many times. V is TRBV20-1 and J is TRBJ2-1; 7 bases map to TRBD2. The CDR3 loop spans 16 amino acids. Germline V gives CDR1 DFQATT, CDR2 SNEGSKA (reference sequence). Trimming at V came to 4 bases and at J to 3 bases, leaving 12 bases not matched to a gene. CDR3 residues: CSATPPPRDYYNEQFF. For the CDR3, the DNA is TGCAGTGCTACGCCCCCACCTCGGGACTACTACAATGAGCAGTTCTTC.

In nucleotides, the CDR3 is TGCGCCAGCAGCAAGGAGACAGGATCCGAGCAGTACTTC. This gives the protein CASSKETGSEQYF. The chain combines TRBV5-1 with TRBJ2-7; perhaps TRBD1 as D (6 bases). V was shortened by 4 bases and J by 6 bases, with 14 bases between the two germline ends. Germline CDR1 SGHRS, CDR2 YFSETQ. CDR3 size: 13 residues. Full variable domain (rest looked up from reference TRBV5-1 and TRBJ2-7): KAGVTQTPRYLIKTRGQQVTLSCSPISGHRSVSWYQQTPGQGLQFLFEYFSETQRNKGNFPGRFSGRQFSNSRSEMNVSTLELGDSALYLCASSKETGSEQYFGPGTRLTVT.

The sample holds a few counts of this clonotype. V is TRBV5-1 and J is TRBJ1-4; a possible D gene is TRBD1 (5 bases). Germline V gives CDR1 SGHRS, CDR2 YFSETQ. V lost 1 base and J lost 4, with 11 bases in between. CDR3 length: 15 residues. CDR3 nucleotide sequence: TGCGCCAGCAGCTTGTGGCAGGGCGGTAATGAAAAACTGTTTTTT. It specifies CASSLWQGGNEKLFF.

The chain combines TRBV29-1 with TRBJ2-1; 9 bases fit TRBD2. The CDR3 is made up of 16 amino acids. V was pared by 4 bases and J by 4 bases, with 11 bases of the junction left unmatched. CDR1 is SQVTM, CDR2 ANQGSEA, per germline. The CDR3 DNA reads TGCAGCGTTGGGGTGGGCCTCCTAGCGGGATACAATGAGCAGTTCTTC. It is translated as CSVGVGLLAGYNEQFF.

A word on this clonotype: Just one base apart from a much larger clone, this may be a read error. The chain has TRBV12-3 or TRBV12-4 and TRBJ2-7; D remains ambiguous. The CDR3 has 12 amino acids. V dropped 6 bases and J dropped 6 bases, with 12 bases sitting between them. Here the CDR3 reads CASSSVRFEQYF. In nucleotides, the CDR3 is TGTGCCAGCAGCTCAGTGCGGTTCGAGCAGTACTTC.

The V gene is TRBV6-5, the J gene TRBJ1-1, with D unresolved. This CDR3 has 13 amino acids. The germline CDR1 and CDR2 sequences are MNHEY and SVGAGI. The ends were cut back, 2 bases at V and 3 bases at J, with 7 bases in the middle. The CDR3 DNA sequence: TGTGCCAGCAGTTACGGGTCCTACACTGAAGCTTTCTTT. The encoded protein is CASSYGSYTEAFF.

The chain joins TRBV5-1 to TRBJ2-7, with a weak D call TRBD2 (6 bases). This CDR3 has 16 residues. In germline, CDR1 is SGHRS, CDR2 YFSETQ. V dropped 6 bases and J dropped 3 bases, with 22 bases sitting between them. The CDR3 nucleotides read TGCGCCAGCACCTTAAGCGCCGGAGGGAGCGGCTACGAGCAGTACTTC. Protein product: CASTLSAGGSGYEQYF.

V is TRBV19 and J is TRBJ2-1; 7 positions match TRBD2. Germline-derived CDR1 and CDR2 are LNHDA and SQIVND (reference sequence). The CDR3 extends over 15 amino acids. The junction had 4 bases not matched to a gene; V was cut back by 3 bases and J by 2 bases. This chain's CDR3 is CASSIGGGAYNEQFF. The CDR3 region has the DNA TGTGCCAGTAGTATTGGGGGAGGGGCCTACAATGAGCAGTTCTTC.

J is TRBJ1-1 and V is TRBV7-9, with D possibly matching TRBD1 (5 bases). Trimming shortened V by 6 bases and J by 2 bases, and 16 bases separated the two germline ends. CDR3 length equals 15 residues. Germline-derived CDR1 and CDR2 are SEHNR and FQNEAQ (reference sequence). The CDR3, as DNA: TGTGCCAGCAGTCTGGAGACAGCACTAAACACTGAAGCTTTCTTT. Its translation: CASSLETALNTEAFF.

The V call is TRBV6-1, the J call TRBJ2-5; 7 bases fit TRBD2. Unmatched junction bases numbered 14, after V lost 8 bases and J lost 5 bases. The CDR3 is made up of 15 amino acids. CDR1 is MNHNS, CDR2 SASEGT, per germline. CDR3 coding DNA: TGTGCCAGCCGTCCGACTGCGGGAGAATGCGAGACCCAGTACTTC. Protein product: CASRPTAGECETQYF.

A few counts support this clonotype. The V gene is TRBV5-1, the J gene TRBJ2-7; 7 nucleotides agree with TRBD1. The germline V gene has CDR1 SGHRS and CDR2 YFSETQ. V lost 1 base and J lost 5; bases outside the gene matches: 3. The CDR3 has 13 residues. The CDR3 nucleotides are TGCGCCAGCAGCTTGTACAGGGGCAACGAGCAGTACTTC. Translated, it gives CASSLYRGNEQYF.

V gene TRBV13 combines with J gene TRBJ2-7, with 9 bases fitting TRBD1. Germline V CDR1 and CDR2: PRHDT, FYEKMQ (reference sequence). The trim removed 6 bases at V and 5 bases at J, leaving 8 bases unmatched. The CDR3 loop spans 14 amino acids. Here the CDR3 DNA reads TGTGCCAGCAGTCCACGGACAGGGGAGGACGAGCAGTACTTC. It yields the protein CASSPRTGEDEQYF.

This chain links TRBV27 with TRBJ1-2; D is perhaps TRBD1 (6 bases). Trimming removed 3 bases at V and 4 bases at J, with 15 bases between. Looked up from germline, CDR1 is MNHEY and CDR2 is SMNVEV (reference sequence). This CDR3 spans 15 amino acids. CDR3 bases: TGTGCCAGCAGTTTTATACAGGGTCCGGGCTATGGCTACACCTTC. Protein sequence: CASSFIQGPGYGYTF.

This chain uses TRBV27 with TRBJ2-1, with D perhaps TRBD1 or TRBD2 (5 bases each). V lost 2 bases and J 9 bases, leaving 14 bases between the germline ends. Germline V gene lookup returns CDR1 MNHEY and CDR2 SMNVEV (reference sequence). This CDR3 has 14 amino acids. CDR3 residues: CASSLRGGSSEQFF. For the CDR3, the DNA is TGTGCCAGCAGTTTACGGGGCGGGTCATCTGAGCAGTTCTTC.

This chain connects TRBV20-1 to TRBJ2-7, with D perhaps matching TRBD2 (6 bases). Trimming removed 3 bases at V and 9 bases at J, with 12 bases between. This CDR3 comprises 11 residues. Germline CDR1 is DFQATT and CDR2 is SNEGSKA (reference sequence). CDR3: CSASGGGGQYF. In DNA, the CDR3 is TGCAGTGCTAGCGGGGGAGGAGGGCAGTACTTC.

This clonotype was observed at least ten times. The chain employs TRBV20-1 and TRBJ1-3; weak D call: TRBD1 (5 bases). This CDR3 is built from 11 residues. From germline, CDR1 is DFQATT and CDR2 SNEGSKA (reference sequence). V dropped 5 bases and J dropped 4 bases, with 6 bases sitting between them. This CDR3 is CSAGAGNTIYF. CDR3 DNA: TGCAGTGCTGGGGCAGGAAACACCATATATTTT.